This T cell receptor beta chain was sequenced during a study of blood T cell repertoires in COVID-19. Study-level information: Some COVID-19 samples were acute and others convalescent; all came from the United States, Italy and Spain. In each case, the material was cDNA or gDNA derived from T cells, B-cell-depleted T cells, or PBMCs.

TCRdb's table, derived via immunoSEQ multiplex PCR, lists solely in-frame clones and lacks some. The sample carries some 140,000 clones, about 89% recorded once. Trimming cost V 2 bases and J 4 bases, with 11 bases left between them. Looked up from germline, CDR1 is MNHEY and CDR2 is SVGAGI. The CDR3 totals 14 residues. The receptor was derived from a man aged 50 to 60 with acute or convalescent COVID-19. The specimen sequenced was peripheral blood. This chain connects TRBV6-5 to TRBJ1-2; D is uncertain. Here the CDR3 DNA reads TGTGCCAGCAGTTACCTGACTTCCTTCTATGGCTACACCTTC. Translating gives CASSYLTSFYGYTF.